The T cell receptor (beta chain) under discussion was sequenced for a study of shared clonotypes between healthy human individuals. Trimming removed 4 bases from V and 5 bases from J; junction bases left unmatched: 2. Germline V lookup: CDR1 MNHEY, CDR2 SVGAGI. This CDR3 spans 14 amino acids. On this clone itself: Its antigen is not identified.

Study findings and constraints: Rarefaction gave evidence that sorted-subset sequencing remained incomplete despite large depth.

Assay: immunoSEQ multiplex PCR; the TCRdb copy retains only in-frame clones and omits some. The table lists about 1.5 million clones, around 98% of them singletons. The clonotype originates from a man aged 30-40 years in good health. Sequenced sample: naive CD4+ T cells sorted from blood. Subset given: CD45RA+ positively selected. The chain is built from TRBV6-5 and TRBJ2-1, with 10 bases lining up with TRBD2. The CDR3 region is CASSWTSGHNEQFF. The DNA for the CDR3 is TGTGCCAGCAGTTGGACTAGCGGCCACAATGAGCAGTTCTTC.